This TCR beta chain was captured in a study of blood T cell repertoires in COVID-19. At the level of the study: Some COVID-19 samples were acute and others convalescent; all came from the United States, Italy and Spain.

CDR3 length: 13 amino acids. Trimming cost V 8 bases and J 3 bases; bases outside gene matches: 1. In germline, CDR1 is MNHEY, CDR2 SMNVEV (reference sequence). The data were produced by immunoSEQ multiplex PCR, yet TCRdb's version contains in-frame clones alone and is incomplete. The sample includes approximately 330,000 clones, about 91% of them seen just once. Sequenced sample: peripheral blood. The TCR sequence derives from a man younger than 45 with COVID-19, enrolled during active disease. The chain has TRBV27 and TRBJ2-7, with 13 nucleotides matching TRBD2. The CDR3 is CASRTSGSYEQYF. The CDR3 bases are TGTGCCAGCCGGACTAGCGGGAGCTACGAGCAGTACTTC.